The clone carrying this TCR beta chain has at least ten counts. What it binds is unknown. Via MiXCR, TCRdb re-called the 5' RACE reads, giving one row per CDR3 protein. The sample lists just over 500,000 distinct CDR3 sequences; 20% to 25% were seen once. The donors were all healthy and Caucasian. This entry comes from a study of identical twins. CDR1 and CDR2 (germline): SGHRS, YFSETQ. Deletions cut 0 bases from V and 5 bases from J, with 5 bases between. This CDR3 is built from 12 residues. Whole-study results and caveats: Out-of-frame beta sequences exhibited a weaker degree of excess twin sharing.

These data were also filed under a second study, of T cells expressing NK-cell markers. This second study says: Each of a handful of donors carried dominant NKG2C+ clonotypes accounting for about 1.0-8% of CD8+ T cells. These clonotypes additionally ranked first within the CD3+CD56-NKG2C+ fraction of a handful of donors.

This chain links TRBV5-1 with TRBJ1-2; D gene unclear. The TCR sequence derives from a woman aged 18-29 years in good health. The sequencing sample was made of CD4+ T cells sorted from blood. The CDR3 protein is CASSLESYGYTF. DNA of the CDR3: TGCGCCAGCAGCTTGGAGTCTTATGGCTACACCTTC.